The next 21 T cell receptor beta chains were all read from a single sample in a study of neurological immune-mediated disorders. TCRdb analysed the 5' RACE reads with MiXCR anew, one entry per CDR3 protein. The sample records just under 45,000 distinct CDR3 sequences, 12% being singletons. Sequencing was carried out using PBMCs. The receptors were sampled from a female donor in good health.

This chain joins TRBV18 and TRBJ1-1, with D uncertain. The V end was cut by 3 bases, the J end by 7 bases, with 9 bases between. In germline, CDR1 is KGHSH, CDR2 LQKENI. This CDR3 has 12 amino acids. CDR3 amino acids: CASSPEEIEAFF. The CDR3 region has the DNA TGTGCCAGCTCACCTGAGGAAATTGAAGCTTTCTTT.

This clonotype was counted many times. This rearrangement joins TRBV5-5 to TRBJ1-1; D is unresolved. This CDR3 has 15 residues. Germline V CDR1 and CDR2: SGHKS, YYEKEE (reference sequence). V was cut by 6 bases and J by 0 bases, with 15 bases left in between. The CDR3: CASTPEADLNTEAFF. Written as DNA, the CDR3 is TGTGCCAGCACCCCTGAGGCAGACTTGAACACTGAAGCTTTCTTT.

At least ten counts were recorded for this clonotype. This rearrangement joins TRBV7-8 to TRBJ2-3, with D unresolved. The germline CDR1 and CDR2 sequences are SGHVS and FQNEAQ. This CDR3 contains 14 residues. V was trimmed by 7 bases and J by 0 bases, leaving 11 bases between them. The chain's CDR3 is CASTRNPSTDTQYF. For the CDR3, the DNA is TGTGCCAGCACCAGAAATCCTAGCACAGATACGCAGTATTTT.

This clonotype was counted many times. V is TRBV5-1 and J is TRBJ2-5; the D gene could be TRBD1 or TRBD2 (5 bases each). The V gene lost 0 bases and the J gene lost 5 bases, with 11 bases spanning the gap. CDR1 is SGHRS and CDR2 is YFSETQ in the germline V gene. This CDR3 has 14 residues. CDR3 in amino acids: CASSLASGTETQYF. The CDR3 DNA reads as TGCGCCAGCAGCTTGGCATCCGGGACGGAGACCCAGTACTTC.

This clonotype appeared many times. The chain links TRBV5-6 to TRBJ2-2; 10 positions match TRBD2. Trimming took 3 bases from V and 1 from J; bases not matched to a gene: 3. This CDR3 has 16 residues. Germline V gives CDR1 SGHDT, CDR2 YYEEEE. In DNA form, the CDR3 reads TGTGCCAGCAGCTGGGGGACTAGCGAGAACACCGGGGAGCTGTTTTTT. Residues: CASSWGTSENTGELFF.

This clonotype was seen repeatedly, ten times or more. The J gene is TRBJ1-1, the V gene TRBV5-1, with unresolved D. CDR1 SGHRS and CDR2 YFSETQ come from the germline V gene. Trimming cost V 0 bases and J 3 bases, with 12 bases left between them. The CDR3 spans 15 residues. CDR3 bases: TGCGCCAGCAGCTTGGACGGAGGGAGGTACACTGAAGCTTTCTTT. It is translated as CASSLDGGRYTEAFF.

As to this clonotype: The junction departs from the called germline gene at one end, perhaps through a read error. V is TRBV20-1 and J is TRBJ2-3; 8 bases agree with TRBD2. CDR3 length: 14 amino acids. Germline V CDR1 and CDR2: DFQATT, SNEGSKA (reference sequence). The CDR3: CSARKRERSDTEYF. In DNA form, the CDR3 reads TGCAGTGCTAGAAAGCGGGAGCGTTCAGATACGGAGTATTTT.

This clonotype came up many times. The V and J genes are TRBV14 and TRBJ1-1; D ambiguous. The germline CDR1 and CDR2 sequences are SGHDN and FVKESK. The CDR3 length is 16 residues. Deletions cut 6 bases from V and 0 bases from J, with 17 bases between. This CDR3 is CASSKTGLPLNTEAFF. The CDR3 DNA follows: TGTGCCAGCAGTAAAACCGGGCTACCCTTGAACACTGAAGCTTTCTTT.

This clonotype was counted many times. The chain carries TRBV6-5 and TRBJ1-5; 10 positions agree with TRBD1. The germline gives CDR1 MNHEY, CDR2 SVGAGI. The CDR3 has 16 amino acids. V was clipped by 4 bases and J by 6 bases; unmatched bases: 9. CDR3 protein: CASSSSGTGVSQPQHF. Written as DNA, the CDR3 is TGTGCCAGCAGTTCGTCCGGGACAGGGGTCTCTCAGCCCCAGCATTTT.

This clonotype was detected ten times or more. The chain links TRBV12-3 or TRBV12-4 to TRBJ2-5; 8 bases map to TRBD2. V dropped 4 bases and J dropped 4; count of bases not matched to a gene: 11. This CDR3 spans 16 amino acids. CDR3 residues: CASSSTGTSGAETQYF. CDR3 coding DNA: TGTGCCAGCAGTTCTACCGGGACTAGTGGAGCAGAGACCCAGTACTTC.

This clonotype has a count of ten or more. The V gene is TRBV7-3, the J gene TRBJ2-2, with no clear D. The V gene's germline CDR1 is SGHTA and CDR2 FQGTGA. CDR3 size: 13 residues. V was cut by 2 bases and J by 7 bases, with 8 bases left in between. The CDR3 DNA follows: TGTGCCAGCAGCTTAGAGTGGGGCGGGGAGCTGTTTTTT. Its protein product is CASSLEWGGELFF.

This clonotype was seen at least ten times. V usage is TRBV6-1 and J usage is TRBJ2-7; 8 bases align to TRBD1. V trimming: 8 bases; J trimming: 2 bases; junction bases outside the gene matches: 5. Germline CDR1 MNHNS, CDR2 SASEGT. This CDR3 region has 13 residues. For the CDR3, the DNA is TGTGCCAGCGCCAGACAGGGGCCCTACGAGCAGTACTTC. Protein product: CASARQGPYEQYF.

This clonotype was recorded at least ten times. The V call is TRBV19, the J call TRBJ2-1, with 7 bases matching TRBD2. J lost 8 bases, V lost 6 bases, and 13 bases had no gene match. The CDR3 runs 15 residues. CDR1 is LNHDA, CDR2 SQIVND, per germline (reference sequence). The CDR3 spells CASSREGLVGDEQFF. The CDR3 DNA reads TGTGCCAGTAGCAGGGAGGGTTTGGTCGGCGATGAGCAGTTCTTC.

This clonotype was observed at least ten times. This chain links TRBV5-1 with TRBJ1-2; tentatively, D is TRBD1 (5 bases). The CDR3 is 13 amino acids. Trimming removed 7 bases at V and 2 bases at J, with 12 bases between. Looked up from germline, CDR1 is SGHRS and CDR2 is YFSETQ. CDR3: CASGDRGNYGYTF. The DNA of the CDR3 is TGCGCCAGCGGGGATAGGGGCAACTATGGCTACACCTTC.

This clonotype was counted ten times or more. The CDR3 reads CASSLKQAVNTEAFF. CDR3 nucleotides: TGTGCCAGCAGCTTAAAGCAGGCCGTGAACACTGAAGCTTTCTTT. The chain uses TRBV7-3 and TRBJ1-1; D gene unclear. Germline loops: CDR1 SGHTA, CDR2 FQGTGA. This CDR3 has 15 residues. Trimming took 1 base from V and 0 from J, leaving 9 bases between them.

In its sample, this clonotype was seen many times. The chain combines TRBV5-1 with TRBJ2-7; 14 bases are shared with TRBD2. The V gene's germline CDR1 is SGHRS and CDR2 YFSETQ. With V trimmed by 5 bases and J by 1 base, 5 bases remained unmatched. The CDR3 has 16 amino acids. The CDR3 region is CASRRLAGGTSYEQYF. CDR3 bases: TGCGCCAGCAGGAGACTAGCGGGAGGGACGTCCTACGAGCAGTACTTC.

This clonotype was counted many times. The chain has TRBV24-1 and TRBJ1-2; D remains unclear. The CDR3 sequence is 14 residues long. CDR1 is KGHDR, CDR2 SFDVKD, per germline. Trimming took 4 bases from V and 4 from J, leaving 12 bases between them. The CDR3 bases are TGTGCCACCAGTGACCCCGGGTCTAGCTATGGCTACACCTTC. This encodes CATSDPGSSYGYTF.

This clonotype was seen repeatedly, ten times or more. The rearrangement links TRBV12-3 or TRBV12-4 to TRBJ1-4, with TRBD1 matching 7 bases. J lost 7 bases, V lost 5 bases, and 7 bases had no gene match. There are 14 residues in the CDR3. The CDR3 nucleotides are TGTGCCAGCAGTCTGACAGGGTCGAGTGAAAAACTGTTTTTT. It yields the protein CASSLTGSSEKLFF.

In its sample, this clonotype was seen many times. This rearrangement joins TRBV20-1 to TRBJ2-1; TRBD2 aligns across 14 bases. The CDR3 loop spans 16 amino acids. Germline loops: CDR1 DFQATT, CDR2 SNEGSKA (reference sequence). V gave up 1 base and J gave up 7 bases; unmatched junction bases: 6. The CDR3 nucleotides are TGCAGTGCTAGAGGAGGGACTAGCGGGAGTGGAAATGAGCAGTTCTTC. Its protein product is CSARGGTSGSGNEQFF.

There are many counts of this clonotype. V usage is TRBV7-2 and J usage is TRBJ1-3; 7 bases map to TRBD1. V trimming: 4 bases; J trimming: 0 bases; junction bases outside the gene matches: 9. Per germline, CDR1 SGHTA and CDR2 FQGNSA. This CDR3 is built from 17 residues. In nucleotides, the CDR3 is TGTGCCAGCAGCTACAGGGGACTCCGGAGCTCTGGAAACACCATATATTTT. Protein product: CASSYRGLRSSGNTIYF.

This chain links TRBV29-1 with TRBJ1-5; possible D gene TRBD1, 6 bases. The CDR3 length is 15 residues. Per germline, CDR1 SQVTM and CDR2 ANQGSEA. Trimming took 5 bases from V and 0 from J, leaving 14 bases between them. CDR3 in DNA: TGCAGCGTTAGGGTAGGACAGTATAGCAATCAGCCCCAGCATTTT. Translating it yields CSVRVGQYSNQPQHF.